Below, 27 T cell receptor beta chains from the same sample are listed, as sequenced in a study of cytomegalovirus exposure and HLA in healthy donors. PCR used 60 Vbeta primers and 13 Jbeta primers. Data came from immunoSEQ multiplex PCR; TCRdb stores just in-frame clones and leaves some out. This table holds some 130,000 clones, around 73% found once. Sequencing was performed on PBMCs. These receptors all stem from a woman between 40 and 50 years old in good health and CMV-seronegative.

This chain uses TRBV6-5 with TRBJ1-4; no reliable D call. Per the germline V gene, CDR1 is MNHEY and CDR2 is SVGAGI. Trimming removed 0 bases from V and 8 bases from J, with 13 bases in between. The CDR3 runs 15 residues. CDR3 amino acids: CASSYSVFAGEKLFF. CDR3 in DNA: TGTGCCAGCAGTTACTCGGTTTTCGCGGGGGAAAAACTGTTTTTT.

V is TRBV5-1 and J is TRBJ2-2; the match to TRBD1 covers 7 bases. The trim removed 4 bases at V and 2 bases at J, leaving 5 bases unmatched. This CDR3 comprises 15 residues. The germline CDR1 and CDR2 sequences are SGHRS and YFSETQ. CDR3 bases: TGCGCCAGCAGCCCGGGACAGATAAACACCGGGGAGCTGTTTTTT. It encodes CASSPGQINTGELFF.

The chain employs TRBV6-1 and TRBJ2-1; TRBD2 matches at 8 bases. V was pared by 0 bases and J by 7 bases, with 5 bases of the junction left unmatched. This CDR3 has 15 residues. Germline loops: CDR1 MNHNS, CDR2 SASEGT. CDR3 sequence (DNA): TGTGCCAGCAGTGAAGCAGGCGGGGGGCTGAATGAGCAGTTCTTC. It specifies CASSEAGGGLNEQFF.

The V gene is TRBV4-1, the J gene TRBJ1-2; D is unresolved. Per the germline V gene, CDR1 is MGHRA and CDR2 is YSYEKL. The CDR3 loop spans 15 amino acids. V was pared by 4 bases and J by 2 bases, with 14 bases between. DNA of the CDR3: TGCGCCAGCAGCCCGGGAGAAAGCGGGAACTATGGCTACACCTTC. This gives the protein CASSPGESGNYGYTF.

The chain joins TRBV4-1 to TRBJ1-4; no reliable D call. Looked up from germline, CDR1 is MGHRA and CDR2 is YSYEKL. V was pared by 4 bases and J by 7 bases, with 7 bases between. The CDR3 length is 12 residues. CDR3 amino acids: CASSPSGEKLFF. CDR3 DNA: TGCGCCAGCAGCCCCTCGGGTGAAAAACTGTTTTTT.

The CDR3 region is CASSTGQGAEETQYF. As DNA, the CDR3 is TGTGCCAGCAGCACGGGACAGGGGGCTGAAGAGACCCAGTACTTC. The V and J genes are TRBV5-6 and TRBJ2-5, with 12 nucleotides matching TRBD1. V trimming: 4 bases; J trimming: 3 bases; junction bases outside the gene matches: 4. CDR1 and CDR2 (germline): SGHDT, YYEEEE. This CDR3 spans 15 amino acids.

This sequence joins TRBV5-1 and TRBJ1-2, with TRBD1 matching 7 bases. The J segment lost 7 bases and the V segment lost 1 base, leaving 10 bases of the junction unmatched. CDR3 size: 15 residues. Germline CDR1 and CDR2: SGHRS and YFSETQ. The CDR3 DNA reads TGCGCCAGCAGCTTGTCGGCAGGGGGGTCGGGTGGCTACACCTTC. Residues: CASSLSAGGSGGYTF.

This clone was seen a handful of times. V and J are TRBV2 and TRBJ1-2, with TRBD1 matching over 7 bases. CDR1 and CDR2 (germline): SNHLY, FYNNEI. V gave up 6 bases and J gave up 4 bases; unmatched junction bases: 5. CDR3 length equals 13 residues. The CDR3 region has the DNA TGTGCCAGCAGCGGACAGGTAACCTATGGCTACACCTTC. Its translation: CASSGQVTYGYTF.

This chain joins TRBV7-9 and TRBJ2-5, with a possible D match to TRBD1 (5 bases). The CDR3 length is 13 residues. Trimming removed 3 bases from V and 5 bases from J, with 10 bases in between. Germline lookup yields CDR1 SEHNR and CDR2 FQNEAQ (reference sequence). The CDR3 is CASSFGQSETQYF. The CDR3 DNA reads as TGTGCCAGCAGCTTTGGACAATCGGAGACCCAGTACTTC.

CDR3 in amino acids: CAATTGQGNYGYTF. The CDR3 DNA reads as TGTGCCGCGACTACCGGACAGGGGAACTATGGCTACACCTTC. This chain connects TRBV6-5 to TRBJ1-2; TRBD1 matches at 9 bases. The ends lost 11 bases at V and 2 bases at J; junction bases unmatched: 9. From germline, CDR1 is MNHEY and CDR2 SVGAGI. This CDR3 has 14 amino acids.

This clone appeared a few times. The CDR3 region is CASSPTRQGDGYTF. CDR3 in DNA: TGTGCCAGCTCACCGACACGACAGGGGGATGGCTACACCTTC. The rearrangement uses TRBV18 and TRBJ1-2; the match to TRBD1 covers 9 bases. The CDR3 loop spans 14 amino acids. CDR1 and CDR2 from the germline V gene are KGHSH and LQKENI. The J segment lost 6 bases and the V segment lost 3 bases, leaving 5 bases of the junction unmatched. The full variable domain, its missing parts supplied by reference TRBV18 and TRBJ1-2, is NAGVMQNPRHLVRRRGQEARLRCSPMKGHSHVYWYRQLPEEGLKFMVYLQKENIIDESGMPKERFSAEFPKEGPSILRIQQVVRGDSAAYFCASSPTRQGDGYTFGSGTRLTVV.

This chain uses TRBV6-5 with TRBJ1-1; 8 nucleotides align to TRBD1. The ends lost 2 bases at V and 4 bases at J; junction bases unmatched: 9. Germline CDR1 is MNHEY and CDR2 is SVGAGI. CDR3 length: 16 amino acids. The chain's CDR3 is CASSYGTRQGTTEAFF. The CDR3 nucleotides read TGTGCCAGCAGTTACGGGACAAGACAGGGGACCACTGAAGCTTTCTTT.

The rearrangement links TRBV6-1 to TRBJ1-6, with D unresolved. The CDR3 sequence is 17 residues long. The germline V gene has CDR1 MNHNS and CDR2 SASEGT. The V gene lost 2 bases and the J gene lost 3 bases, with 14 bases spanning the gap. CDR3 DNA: TGTGCCAGCAGTGAAATGGTACAGCTAATCTATAATTCACCCCTCCACTTT. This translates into CASSEMVQLIYNSPLHF.

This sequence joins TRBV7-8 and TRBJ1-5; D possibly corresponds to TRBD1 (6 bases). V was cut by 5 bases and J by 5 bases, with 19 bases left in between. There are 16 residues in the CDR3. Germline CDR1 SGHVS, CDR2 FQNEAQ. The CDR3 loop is CASSQLGAGAYQPQHF. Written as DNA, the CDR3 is TGTGCCAGCAGCCAACTCGGGGCAGGGGCCTATCAGCCCCAGCATTTT.

The CDR3 nucleotides are TGTGCCAGCAGCGCGACAGGGGGCGGATATGGCTACACCTTC. Amino acids: CASSATGGGYGYTF. This sequence joins TRBV7-3 and TRBJ1-2, with 10 bases aligning to TRBD1. The V gene's germline CDR1 is SGHTA and CDR2 FQGTGA. This CDR3 region has 14 residues. V trimming: 5 bases; J trimming: 5 bases; junction bases outside the gene matches: 5.

As DNA, the CDR3 is TGTGCCAGCAGCTTCGGGACAGGGGACGAAAAACTGTTTTTT. Protein: CASSFGTGDEKLFF. V is TRBV9 and J is TRBJ1-4, with 10 bases fitting TRBD1. After removal of 4 bases from V and 8 bases from J, the junction contained 5 bases not matched to a gene. Looked up from germline, CDR1 is SGDLS and CDR2 is YYNGEE. The CDR3 is 14 amino acids. The full variable domain, its missing parts supplied by reference TRBV9 and TRBJ1-4, is DSGVTQTPKHLITATGQRVTLRCSPRSGDLSVYWYQQSLDQGLQFLIQYYNGEERAKGNILERFSAQQFPDLHSELNLSSLELGDSALYFCASSFGTGDEKLFFGSGTQLSVL.

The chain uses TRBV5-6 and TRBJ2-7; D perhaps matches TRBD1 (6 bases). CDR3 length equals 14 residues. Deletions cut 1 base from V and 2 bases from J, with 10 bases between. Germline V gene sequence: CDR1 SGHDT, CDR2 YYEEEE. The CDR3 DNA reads TGTGCCAGCAGCTTGTGGGACAAACCCTACGAGCAGTACGTC. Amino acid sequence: CASSLWDKPYEQYV.

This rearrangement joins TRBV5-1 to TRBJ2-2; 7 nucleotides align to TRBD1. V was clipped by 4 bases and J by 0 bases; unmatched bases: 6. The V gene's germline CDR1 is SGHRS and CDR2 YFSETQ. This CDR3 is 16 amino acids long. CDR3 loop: CASSPGQSANTGELFF. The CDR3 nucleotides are TGCGCCAGCAGCCCGGGACAGTCCGCGAACACCGGGGAGCTGTTTTTT.

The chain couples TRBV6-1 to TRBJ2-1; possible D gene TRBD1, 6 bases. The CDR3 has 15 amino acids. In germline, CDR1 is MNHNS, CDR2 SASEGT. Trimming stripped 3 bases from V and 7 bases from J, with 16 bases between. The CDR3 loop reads CASSEVKGHRNEQFF. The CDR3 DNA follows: TGTGCCAGCAGTGAGGTGAAGGGACACCGTAATGAGCAGTTCTTC.

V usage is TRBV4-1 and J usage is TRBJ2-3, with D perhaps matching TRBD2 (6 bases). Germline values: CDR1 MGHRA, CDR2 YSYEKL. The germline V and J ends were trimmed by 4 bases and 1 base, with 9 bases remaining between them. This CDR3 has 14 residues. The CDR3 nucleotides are TGCGCCAGCAGCCGCGGGGCCCGCACAGATACGCAGTATTTT. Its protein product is CASSRGARTDTQYF.

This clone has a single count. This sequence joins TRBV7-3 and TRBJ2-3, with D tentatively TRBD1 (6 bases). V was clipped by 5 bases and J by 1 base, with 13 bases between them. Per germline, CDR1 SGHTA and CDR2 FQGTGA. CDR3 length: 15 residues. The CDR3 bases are TGTGCCAGCAGCCGATCAGGGGCTCGCACAGATACGCAGTATTTT. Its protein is CASSRSGARTDTQYF. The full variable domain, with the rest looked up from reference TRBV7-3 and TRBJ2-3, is GAGVSQTPSNKVTEKGKYVELRCDPISGHTALYWYRQSLGQGPEFLIYFQGTGAADDSGLPNDRFFAVRPEGSVSTLKIQRTERGDSAVYLCASSRSGARTDTQYFGPGTRLTVL.

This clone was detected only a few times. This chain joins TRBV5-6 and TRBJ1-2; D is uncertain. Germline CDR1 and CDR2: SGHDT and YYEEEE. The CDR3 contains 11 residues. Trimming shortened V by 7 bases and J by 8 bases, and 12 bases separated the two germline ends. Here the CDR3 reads CASVSDSGYTF. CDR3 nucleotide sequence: TGTGCCAGCGTCAGTGATTCCGGCTACACCTTC.

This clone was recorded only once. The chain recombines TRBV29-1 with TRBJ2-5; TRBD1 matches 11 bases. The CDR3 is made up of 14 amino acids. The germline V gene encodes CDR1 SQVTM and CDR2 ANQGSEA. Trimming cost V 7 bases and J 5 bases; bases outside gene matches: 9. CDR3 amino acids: CSARDRGNFETQYF. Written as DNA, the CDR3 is TGCAGCGCCCGGGACAGGGGGAACTTCGAGACCCAGTACTTC.

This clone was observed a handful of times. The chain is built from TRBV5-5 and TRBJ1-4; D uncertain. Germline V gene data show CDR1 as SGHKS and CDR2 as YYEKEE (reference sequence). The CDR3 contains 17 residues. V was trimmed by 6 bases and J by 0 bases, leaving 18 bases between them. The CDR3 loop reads CASTKEVDVATNEKLFF. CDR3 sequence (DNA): TGTGCCAGCACCAAAGAGGTAGATGTTGCAACTAATGAAAAACTGTTTTTT. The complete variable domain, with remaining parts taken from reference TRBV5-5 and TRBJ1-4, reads DAGVTQSPTHLIKTRGQQVTLRCSPISGHKSVSWYQQVLGQGPQFIFQYYEKEERGRGNFPDRFSARQFPNYSSELNVNALLLGDSALYLCASTKEVDVATNEKLFFGSGTQLSVL.

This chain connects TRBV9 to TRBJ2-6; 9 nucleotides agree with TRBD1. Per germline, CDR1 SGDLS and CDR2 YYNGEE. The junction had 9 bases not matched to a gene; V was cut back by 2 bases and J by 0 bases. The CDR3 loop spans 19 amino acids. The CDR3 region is CASSVPSRTGDSGANVLTF. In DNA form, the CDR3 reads TGTGCCAGCAGCGTCCCCAGCCGGACAGGGGACTCTGGGGCCAACGTCCTGACTTTC.

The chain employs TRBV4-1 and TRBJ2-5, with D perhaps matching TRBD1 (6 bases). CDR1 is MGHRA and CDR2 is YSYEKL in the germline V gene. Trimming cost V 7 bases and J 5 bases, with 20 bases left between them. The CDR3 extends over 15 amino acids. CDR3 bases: TGCGCCAGCACTCAAAGTTTAGTGGGGGCCGAGACCCAGTACTTC. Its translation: CASTQSLVGAETQYF.

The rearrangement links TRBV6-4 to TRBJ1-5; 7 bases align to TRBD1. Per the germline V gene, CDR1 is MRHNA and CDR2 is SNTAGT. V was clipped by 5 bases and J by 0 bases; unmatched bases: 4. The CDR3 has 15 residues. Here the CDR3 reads CASSRQGGSNQPQHF. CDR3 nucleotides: TGTGCCAGCAGTAGACAGGGAGGTAGCAATCAGCCCCAGCATTTT.